Below, one T cell receptor (beta chain) is given with its context. The antigen is unknown. The CDR3 runs to 12 residues. V lost 3 bases to trimming and J lost 6 bases; unmatched junction nucleotides: 1. CDR1 is SGHDT and CDR2 is YYEEEE in the germline V gene. This entry belongs to a study of somatic mutations in cytotoxic T cells in rheumatoid arthritis. Study-wide results and limits: In rheumatoid arthritis patients, the slight underrepresentation of TRBV07 was not adjusted for multiple comparisons.

Some clones are missing from TCRdb's copy, which holds only in-frame ones; the method was immunoSEQ multiplex PCR. The data show tens of thousands of clones, roughly 84% seen once. Sequencing was done on a sample of CD8+ T cells sorted from blood. This rearrangement joins TRBV5-6 to TRBJ2-7; 9 nucleotides align to TRBD1. The sequence derives from a woman aged 45-65 years in good health. CDR3 region: CASSSDRGEQYV. CDR3 DNA: TGTGCCAGCAGCTCGGACAGGGGCGAGCAGTACGTC.